The 32 T cell receptor beta chains reported below all come from one sample, sequenced in a study of T cell repertoires in cytomegalovirus infection. TCRdb re-derived calls from the reads in MiXCR, one entry per CDR3 protein. Found here are about 280,000 distinct CDR3 sequences, under 25% of them singletons; the top ten hold roughly 20%. Antigens of these TCRs are unknown. This specimen consisted of cultured PBMCs, obtained from culture after CMV antigen stimulation. The receptors originated from a human donor in good health (CMV status not recorded). Some clones in this sample may be carry-over from other donors' samples.

This clonotype was counted a few times. V is TRBV10-3 and J is TRBJ2-1; TRBD2 aligns across 13 bases. CDR1 and CDR2 from the germline V gene are ENHRY and SYGVKD. With V trimmed by 6 bases and J by 8 bases, 7 bases remained unmatched. CDR3 length: 15 residues. The DNA of the CDR3 is TGTGCCATCAGCCTCACTAGCGGGAGGGCGGATGAGCAGTTCTTC. Amino acids: CAISLTSGRADEQFF.

This chain links TRBV6-2 or TRBV6-3 with TRBJ2-7; D call uncertain. The CDR3 has 11 amino acids. CDR1 and CDR2 (germline): MNHEY, SVGEGT. V was clipped by 5 bases and J by 1 base, with 3 bases between them. As DNA, the CDR3 is TGTGCCAGCAGTGAGTCCTACGAGCAGTACGTC. It translates to CASSESYEQYV.

This clonotype was seen a handful of times. The V gene is TRBV4-2, the J gene TRBJ2-2; TRBD1 is a possible D gene (5 bases). Trimming shortened V by 0 bases and J by 4 bases, and 12 bases separated the two germline ends. Germline loops: CDR1 LGHNA, CDR2 YNFKEQ. The CDR3 is 16 amino acids. The DNA of the CDR3 is TGTGCCAGCAGCCAAGAGGCAGGGTCGACCACCGGGGAGCTGTTTTTT. Its translation is CASSQEAGSTTGELFF.

This clonotype was observed a few times. V gene TRBV6-1 combines with J gene TRBJ2-7; 7 bases agree with TRBD1. V was pared by 6 bases and J by 4 bases, with 9 bases of the junction left unmatched. Germline CDR1 reads MNHNS; CDR2 reads SASEGT. The CDR3 consists of 14 residues. CDR3 DNA: TGTGCCAGCAGCCCTGTCGACAGGGCGTACGAGCAGTACGTC. Translation gives CASSPVDRAYEQYV.

The chain has TRBV4-3 and TRBJ1-2; the D gene is possibly TRBD1 (5 bases). The germline CDR1 and CDR2 sequences are LGHNA and YSLEER. Trimming cost V 0 bases and J 9 bases, with 20 bases left between them. The CDR3 extends over 16 amino acids. CDR3 in amino acids: CASSQDQAGSAGRYTF. The CDR3 DNA reads TGCGCCAGCAGCCAAGATCAGGCAGGATCCGCGGGGCGCTACACCTTC.

This clonotype appeared once. V gene TRBV20-1 combines with J gene TRBJ2-7; 9 bases match TRBD2. The junction had 3 bases not matched to a gene; V was cut back by 3 bases and J by 0 bases. The CDR3 runs 14 residues. Germline V lookup: CDR1 DFQATT, CDR2 SNEGSKA (reference sequence). CDR3: CSASFSGSSYEQYF. The DNA for the CDR3 is TGCAGTGCTAGTTTTAGCGGGAGCTCCTACGAGCAGTACTTC.

The rearrangement links TRBV7-7 to TRBJ2-7; TRBD2 matches at 7 bases. This CDR3 region has 13 residues. Losses at the gene ends were 2 bases for V and 7 bases for J; bases not matched to a gene: 5. Germline-derived CDR1 and CDR2 are SSHAT and FNYEAQ (reference sequence). The DNA for the CDR3 is TGTGCCAGCAGCTTAAGTCCCGGGGGGGAGCAGTACTTC. The encoded protein is CASSLSPGGEQYF.

About this clonotype: Since a much larger clone is just one base distant, this may be a read error. The genes are TRBV11-2 and TRBJ2-5, with a weak D call TRBD2 (5 bases). CDR3 length equals 16 residues. Per germline, CDR1 SGHAT and CDR2 FQNNGV. V was cut by 0 bases and J by 1 base, with 12 bases left in between. CDR3: CASSLEMGVLQETQYF. CDR3 in DNA: TGTGCCAGCAGCTTAGAGATGGGAGTGCTCCAAGAGACCCAGTACTTC.

This chain uses TRBV20-1 with TRBJ2-3; 7 nucleotides match TRBD1. The CDR3 consists of 14 residues. From germline, CDR1 is DFQATT and CDR2 SNEGSKA (reference sequence). J was trimmed by 3 bases and V by 4 bases; bases with no gene match: 7. CDR3 sequence (DNA): TGCAGTGCTACTAGACAGGGCGGGACAGATACGCAGTATTTT. Its translation is CSATRQGGTDTQYF.

The chain carries TRBV15 and TRBJ2-2; 7 bases are a match to TRBD2. The germline V gene encodes CDR1 LNHNV and CDR2 YYDKDF (reference sequence). This CDR3 spans 17 amino acids. Trimming at V came to 5 bases and at J to 1 base, leaving 10 bases not matched to a gene. The CDR3 reads CATSSSRGRENTGELFF. In DNA form, the CDR3 reads TGTGCCACCAGCTCTTCCCGGGGGAGGGAGAACACCGGGGAGCTGTTTTTT.

The chain couples TRBV5-4 to TRBJ2-1; 9 bases map to TRBD1. This CDR3 has 18 residues. With 4 bases clipped from V and 4 bases from J, the junction kept 15 bases outside the gene matches. In germline, CDR1 is SGHNT, CDR2 YYREEE (reference sequence). The CDR3 region is CASSLGGPGTGLYNEQFF. Written as DNA, the CDR3 is TGTGCCAGCAGCCTAGGCGGACCCGGGACAGGGCTATACAATGAGCAGTTCTTC.

The sample holds many counts of this clonotype. The V gene is TRBV7-6, the J gene TRBJ2-1; a possible D gene is TRBD1 (6 bases). Germline V gene sequence: CDR1 SGHVS, CDR2 FNYEAQ. This CDR3 region has 20 residues. V lost 2 bases to trimming and J lost 6 bases, with 29 bases between them. The CDR3 is CASSLTLRGGVDTTVNEQFF. In nucleotides, the CDR3 is TGTGCCAGCAGCTTAACTCTACGAGGGGGAGTAGACACCACGGTCAATGAGCAGTTCTTC.

This clonotype was seen a handful of times. The chain uses TRBV7-2 and TRBJ2-5; 11 nucleotides agree with TRBD2. V shed 3 bases and J 3 bases; nucleotides not matched to a gene: 6. The CDR3 consists of 16 residues. The V gene's germline CDR1 is SGHTA and CDR2 FQGNSA. CDR3 nucleotides: TGTGCCAGCAGCTTCGGGTTTAGCGGGGGGGAAGAGACCCAGTACTTC. Its protein product is CASSFGFSGGEETQYF.

The V and J genes are TRBV12-3 or TRBV12-4 and TRBJ2-2; D unresolved. V lost 6 bases to trimming and J lost 0 bases, with 14 bases between them. CDR3 size: 16 residues. Here the CDR3 DNA reads TGTGCCAGCAGCCGATTCACAGACGCGAACACCGGGGAGCTGTTTTTT. Amino acids: CASSRFTDANTGELFF.

This clonotype was detected only a few times. The genes are TRBV4-3 and TRBJ1-2; D unresolved. The CDR3 totals 15 residues. Germline V gene lookup returns CDR1 LGHNA and CDR2 YSLEER. The V end was cut by 0 bases, the J end by 0 bases, with 8 bases between. CDR3 amino acids: CASSQDAVTNYGYTF. The CDR3 DNA reads as TGCGCCAGCAGCCAAGATGCAGTTACTAACTATGGCTACACCTTC.

This clonotype was seen repeatedly, ten times or more. The chain couples TRBV19 to TRBJ1-2; D ambiguous. Germline V CDR1 and CDR2: LNHDA, SQIVND (reference sequence). The CDR3 is made up of 13 amino acids. V was trimmed by 3 bases and J by 4 bases, leaving 9 bases between them. The CDR3 DNA sequence: TGTGCCAGTAGTATTACAGAACTCTATGGCTACACCTTC. Residues: CASSITELYGYTF.

This clonotype was seen only once. This rearrangement joins TRBV6-2 or TRBV6-3 to TRBJ2-5, with D tentatively TRBD2 (5 bases). The CDR3 length is 15 residues. The V end lost 4 bases, the J end lost 5 bases, and 17 bases lay between the germline ends. In germline, CDR1 is MNHEY, CDR2 SVGEGT. The DNA for the CDR3 is TGTGCCAGCAGTTTATCCTCTTCGGGGTTCGAGACCCAGTACTTC. Its translation is CASSLSSSGFETQYF.

This clonotype was picked up one time. The V and J genes are TRBV3-1 and TRBJ2-6, with D perhaps TRBD1 or TRBD2 (6 bases each). V shed 0 bases and J shed 0 bases, with 24 bases lying between them. CDR3 size: 22 residues. Per germline, CDR1 LGHDT and CDR2 YNNKEL (reference sequence). The CDR3 protein is CASSQDRGWGALLSSGANVLTF. CDR3 DNA sequence: TGTGCCAGCAGCCAAGATAGGGGTTGGGGGGCTCTTTTGAGCTCTGGGGCCAACGTCCTGACTTTC.

The sample holds a few counts of this clonotype. V and J are TRBV29-1 and TRBJ2-1; TRBD1 aligns across 7 bases. CDR3 length: 14 amino acids. Germline V gene lookup returns CDR1 SQVTM and CDR2 ANQGSEA. V trimming: 1 base; J trimming: 10 bases; junction bases outside the gene matches: 10. The CDR3 protein is CSVEALNRGWEQFF. The CDR3 DNA sequence: TGCAGCGTTGAAGCCCTCAACAGGGGATGGGAGCAGTTCTTC.

This clonotype was seen only a few times. The CDR3 DNA follows: TGTGCCAGCAGTTTCCGCCGGACAGATCCGGGGGAGACCCAGTACTTC. Its translation: CASSFRRTDPGETQYF. V and J are TRBV28 and TRBJ2-5; TRBD1 is a possible D gene (6 bases). The ends were cut back, 3 bases at V and 5 bases at J, with 19 bases in the middle. This CDR3 comprises 16 residues. Germline loops: CDR1 MDHEN, CDR2 SYDVKM.

The chain has TRBV2 and TRBJ2-2; D not resolved. The V end lost 4 bases, the J end lost 2 bases, and 11 bases lay between the germline ends. Germline V gives CDR1 SNHLY, CDR2 FYNNEI. This CDR3 has 15 amino acids. CDR3 in amino acids: CASSVARLNTGELFF. The CDR3 DNA reads as TGTGCCAGCAGTGTGGCGCGACTTAACACCGGGGAGCTGTTTTTT.

The CDR3 sequence is CSARDQGRYEQYV. The CDR3 DNA reads as TGCAGTGCTAGAGATCAGGGCCGCTACGAGCAGTACGTC. The chain employs TRBV20-1 and TRBJ2-7, with TRBD1 as a possible D gene (5 bases). CDR3 length: 13 residues. Germline V gene data show CDR1 as DFQATT and CDR2 as SNEGSKA (reference sequence). The V end lost 0 bases, the J end lost 3 bases, and 9 bases lay between the germline ends.

The chain recombines TRBV10-2 with TRBJ1-5, with TRBD1 matching over 8 bases. CDR1 WSHSY and CDR2 SAAADI come from the germline V gene. After removal of 10 bases from V and 0 bases from J, the junction contained 11 bases not matched to a gene. The CDR3 extends over 16 amino acids. In DNA, the CDR3 is TGCGCCACCTACCCGGGGGACAGGATTAGCAATCAGCCCCAGCATTTT. Protein product: CATYPGDRISNQPQHF.

This clonotype has a handful of counts. V is TRBV7-2 and J is TRBJ1-2; 9 bases fit TRBD1. Germline V gene data show CDR1 as SGHTA and CDR2 as FQGNSA. The CDR3 has 16 amino acids. V lost 4 bases and J lost 6; bases outside the gene matches: 12. The CDR3 coding sequence is TGTGCCAGCAGCTCCGCCACTAACAGGGGGCGTAATGGCTACACCTTC. This gives the protein CASSSATNRGRNGYTF. The full variable domain, its missing parts supplied by reference TRBV7-2 and TRBJ1-2, is GAGVSQSPSNKVTEKGKDVELRCDPISGHTALYWYRQSLGQGLEFLIYFQGNSAPDKSGLPSDRFSAERTGGSVSTLTIQRTQQEDSAVYLCASSSATNRGRNGYTFGSGTRLTVV.

The V call is TRBV19, the J call TRBJ1-1; D is uncertain. With 6 bases removed from V and 5 bases from J, the gap between germline ends came to 13 bases. Germline V gene sequence: CDR1 LNHDA, CDR2 SQIVND (reference sequence). CDR3 length equals 13 residues. The CDR3 sequence: CASSRYSGTEAFF. Written as DNA, the CDR3 is TGTGCCAGTAGCCGGTATTCTGGAACTGAAGCTTTCTTT.

In this sample, this clonotype turned up a few times. This rearrangement joins TRBV6-2 or TRBV6-3 to TRBJ1-1, with D possibly being TRBD1 (6 bases). CDR3 length: 13 residues. The V gene's germline CDR1 is MNHEY and CDR2 SVGEGT. Trimming left V 9 bases short and J 3 bases short, with 14 bases between. The CDR3 here is CASQLQGYTEAFF. The DNA for the CDR3 is TGTGCCAGTCAACTACAGGGTTACACTGAAGCTTTCTTT.

This clonotype was counted ten times or more. The V and J genes are TRBV7-9 and TRBJ2-7; 8 bases match TRBD1. This CDR3 has 15 residues. Trimming removed 1 base from V and 0 bases from J; junction bases left unmatched: 2. Germline values: CDR1 SEHNR, CDR2 FQNEAQ (reference sequence). CDR3 protein: CASSLEDRVSYEQYF. The CDR3 DNA sequence: TGTGCCAGCAGCTTAGAGGACAGGGTCTCCTACGAGCAGTACTTC.

The rearrangement joins TRBV4-1 to TRBJ1-1, with a tentative D call TRBD1 (5 bases). V was shortened by 7 bases and J by 11 bases, with 17 bases between the two germline ends. CDR3 length equals 12 residues. CDR1 is MGHRA and CDR2 is YSYEKL in the germline V gene. The CDR3 protein is CASIYTGGWAFF. As DNA, the CDR3 is TGCGCCAGCATCTACACGGGGGGGTGGGCTTTCTTT.

The chain has TRBV29-1 and TRBJ2-1; 8 positions agree with TRBD2. This CDR3 comprises 16 residues. In germline, CDR1 is SQVTM, CDR2 ANQGSEA. After removal of 3 bases from V and 4 bases from J, the junction contained 11 bases not matched to a gene. CDR3 region: CSVDDRVAGRYNEQFF. Written as DNA, the CDR3 is TGCAGCGTTGACGATAGGGTAGCGGGAAGATACAATGAGCAGTTCTTC.

V usage is TRBV7-9 and J usage is TRBJ1-1, with a tentative D call TRBD1 (5 bases). CDR3 length: 13 amino acids. Between the trimmed V and J ends, which lost 5 bases and 5 bases, there was a span of 12 bases. Germline CDR1 SEHNR, CDR2 FQNEAQ (reference sequence). In DNA form, the CDR3 reads TGTGCCAGCAGCCTTCTAGGGGAGACTGAAGCTTTCTTT. The encoded protein is CASSLLGETEAFF.

The rearrangement links TRBV20-1 to TRBJ1-2; a possible D gene is TRBD1 (6 bases). This CDR3 has 14 amino acids. Trimming stripped 3 bases from V and 8 bases from J, with 19 bases between. The germline gives CDR1 DFQATT, CDR2 SNEGSKA (reference sequence). The CDR3 region is CSASDLWGGGGYTF. The DNA of the CDR3 is TGCAGTGCTAGTGACTTATGGGGGGGCGGAGGCTACACCTTC.

This clonotype came up many times. V is TRBV7-2 and J is TRBJ2-3; TRBD2 agrees at 7 bases. V lost 3 bases to trimming and J lost 4 bases; unmatched junction nucleotides: 7. The CDR3 runs 15 residues. The germline gives CDR1 SGHTA, CDR2 FQGNSA. CDR3 DNA: TGTGCCAGCAGCTTCTCAGGACTAGGGGCAGATACGCAGTATTTT. This sequence encodes CASSFSGLGADTQYF.